The 32 T cell receptor beta chains listed next were all sequenced from one sample in a study of blood T cell repertoires in COVID-19 (dated by TCRdb to 2019 to 2021). Receptor amplification or capture employed the immunoSEQ multiplex PCR assay. In its TCRdb copy, this immuneACCESS table keeps in-frame sequences only and misses some clones. Where compared with another copy, unresolved V genes explain less than half of these, and the others have no known cause. For this sample the table gives fewer than 500,000 clones, of which about 89% were detected only once. 1.3% of the sample goes to the ten largest clones. Sequences were obtained from PBMCs or T cells enriched from blood (not recorded which). These receptors were collected from a man under 40 who had recovered from COVID-19.

The V and J genes are TRBV12-5 and TRBJ2-5; D gene uncertain. The CDR3 length is 13 residues. CDR1 is LGHNT, CDR2 FRNRAP, per germline. V was cut by 1 base and J by 4 bases, with 7 bases left in between. DNA of the CDR3: TGTGCTAGTGGTTTGGCTTCGCGAGAGACCCAGTACTTC. Its translation is CASGLASRETQYF.

The chain is built from TRBV11-2 and TRBJ2-7; 7 bases fit TRBD1. The CDR3 is made up of 14 amino acids. Trimming took 5 bases from V and 6 from J; bases not matched to a gene: 10. Germline V gene lookup returns CDR1 SGHAT and CDR2 FQNNGV. The CDR3: CASSRYRGPVEQYF. The CDR3 nucleotides read TGTGCCAGCAGCCGGTACAGGGGTCCCGTCGAGCAGTACTTC.

The genes are TRBV11-2 and TRBJ1-3, with D hard to call. Trimming shortened V by 0 bases and J by 3 bases, and 6 bases separated the two germline ends. This CDR3 region has 14 residues. Germline CDR1 is SGHAT and CDR2 is FQNNGV. The CDR3 region has the DNA TGTGCCAGCAGCTTAGACCCCCGTGGAAACACCATATATTTT. Its protein is CASSLDPRGNTIYF.

This chain uses TRBV5-4 with TRBJ2-6; tentative D call: TRBD1 (5 bases). Trimming took 4 bases from V and 0 from J, leaving 11 bases between them. The germline CDR1 and CDR2 sequences are SGHNT and YYREEE (reference sequence). The CDR3 extends over 16 amino acids. The CDR3 is CASSRGYSSGANVLTF. CDR3 coding DNA: TGTGCCAGCAGCAGGGGCTACAGCTCTGGGGCCAACGTCCTGACTTTC. The whole variable domain, filled in from reference TRBV5-4 and TRBJ2-6, reads ETGVTQSPTHLIKTRGQQVTLRCSSQSGHNTVSWYQQALGQGPQFIFQYYREEENGRGNFPPRFSGLQFPNYSSELNVNALELDDSALYLCASSRGYSSGANVLTFGAGSRLTVL.

The genes are TRBV6-5 and TRBJ1-1; TRBD1 aligns across 7 bases. This CDR3 is built from 13 residues. Germline V lookup: CDR1 MNHEY, CDR2 SVGAGI. Trimming cost V 5 bases and J 7 bases; bases outside gene matches: 7. CDR3 nucleotides: TGTGCCAGCAGTCGTCCGGGACAGCTTGAAGCTTTCTTT. It specifies CASSRPGQLEAFF.

This clone was counted only a few times. J is TRBJ1-5 and V is TRBV6-5; D remains ambiguous. The CDR3 is 13 residues long. With 5 bases removed from V and 1 base from J, the gap between germline ends came to 6 bases. Germline CDR1 reads MNHEY; CDR2 reads SVGAGI. In nucleotides, the CDR3 is TGTGCCAGCAGTACAACAAGCAATCAGCCCCAGCATTTT. It yields the protein CASSTTSNQPQHF.

The chain uses TRBV16 and TRBJ2-1; no definite D call. With 0 bases removed from V and 6 bases from J, the gap between germline ends came to 9 bases. Looked up from germline, CDR1 is KGHSY and CDR2 is FQNENV. The CDR3 runs 14 residues. The CDR3 here is CASSQSAEPNEQFF. CDR3 nucleotides: TGTGCCAGCAGCCAATCGGCGGAGCCCAATGAGCAGTTCTTC.

This chain uses TRBV7-9 with TRBJ2-3, with D maybe TRBD2 (6 bases). Germline assignment: CDR1 SEHNR and CDR2 FQNEAQ (reference sequence). The CDR3 sequence is 16 residues long. The V end was cut by 1 base, the J end by 4 bases, with 15 bases between. The CDR3 here is CASSLVRGIGADTQYF. CDR3 nucleotide sequence: TGTGCCAGCAGCTTAGTTCGGGGGATCGGAGCAGATACGCAGTATTTT.

V is TRBV19 and J is TRBJ1-2, with a possible D match to TRBD1 (5 bases). CDR1 is LNHDA and CDR2 is SQIVND in the germline V gene (reference sequence). The CDR3 is made up of 16 amino acids. V was pared by 5 bases and J by 4 bases, with 20 bases between. The CDR3 is CASSEDPTGYPYGYTF. CDR3 DNA: TGTGCCAGTAGTGAGGACCCAACAGGCTACCCCTATGGCTACACCTTC.

The V and J genes are TRBV6-5 and TRBJ1-1, with D unclear. Germline V gene data show CDR1 as MNHEY and CDR2 as SVGAGI. The CDR3 contains 13 residues. V shed 6 bases and J shed 1 base, with 9 bases lying between them. Here the CDR3 reads CASRGMGNTEAFF. The CDR3 DNA is TGTGCCAGCAGGGGCATGGGGAACACTGAAGCTTTCTTT.

The chain joins TRBV2 to TRBJ2-5, with no clear D. Germline V gene data show CDR1 as SNHLY and CDR2 as FYNNEI. This CDR3 is built from 12 residues. The V end lost 3 bases, the J end lost 3 bases, and 5 bases lay between the germline ends. The chain's CDR3 is CASSDPKETQYF. The CDR3 coding sequence is TGTGCCAGCAGTGACCCAAAAGAGACCCAGTACTTC.

The chain combines TRBV27 with TRBJ2-3; no firm D call. CDR1 and CDR2 (germline): MNHEY, SMNVEV (reference sequence). V lost 4 bases to trimming and J lost 2 bases, with 10 bases between them. This CDR3 region has 14 residues. The CDR3: CASSSPVFTDTQYF. CDR3 DNA: TGTGCCAGCAGTTCCCCCGTATTCACAGATACGCAGTATTTT.

The chain links TRBV25-1 to TRBJ1-6, with a tentative D call TRBD1 (5 bases). Trimming stripped 8 bases from V and 9 bases from J, with 26 bases between. The CDR3 is 17 residues long. Germline CDR1 reads MGHDK; CDR2 reads SYGVNS. The CDR3 sequence: CASFRQLEIEPGSPLHF. The CDR3, as DNA: TGTGCCAGCTTCCGACAGTTGGAGATTGAGCCGGGTTCACCCCTCCACTTT.

The genes are TRBV5-6 and TRBJ1-6; tentative D call: TRBD1 (6 bases). The CDR3 runs to 14 residues. Germline V lookup: CDR1 SGHDT, CDR2 YYEEEE. Trimming stripped 0 bases from V and 10 bases from J, with 11 bases between. CDR3: CASSLERGASPLHF. For the CDR3, the DNA is TGTGCCAGCAGCTTGGAGCGGGGGGCGTCACCCCTCCACTTT.

J is TRBJ2-7 and V is TRBV9; 10 nucleotides agree with TRBD1. This CDR3 comprises 16 residues. Germline-derived CDR1 and CDR2 are SGDLS and YYNGEE. The J segment lost 2 bases and the V segment lost 3 bases, leaving 8 bases of the junction unmatched. The CDR3 sequence: CASSAGDRGLPYEQYF. CDR3 in DNA: TGTGCCAGCAGCGCGGGGGACAGGGGCCTACCCTACGAGCAGTACTTC.

The rearrangement uses TRBV5-1 and TRBJ2-2, with 12 bases aligning to TRBD2. This CDR3 has 15 residues. CDR1 SGHRS and CDR2 YFSETQ come from the germline V gene. V lost 4 bases, J lost 11 bases, and 9 bases stayed unmatched. The chain's CDR3 is CASSDSSGGAEELFF. CDR3 DNA sequence: TGCGCCAGCAGCGATTCTAGCGGGGGGGCCGAAGAGCTGTTTTTT.

This clone was counted only a few times. The chain employs TRBV6-5 and TRBJ1-2; TRBD1 matches at 9 bases. This CDR3 contains 13 residues. The germline V gene has CDR1 MNHEY and CDR2 SVGAGI. J was trimmed by 7 bases and V by 5 bases; bases with no gene match: 5. The CDR3: CASSPGQGAGYTF. In DNA form, the CDR3 reads TGTGCCAGCAGTCCGGGACAGGGTGCTGGCTACACCTTC.

A single count supports this clone. This chain links TRBV3-1 (or the pseudogene TRBV3-2) with TRBJ2-7, with a possible D match to TRBD1 (6 bases). This CDR3 comprises 13 residues. Trimming removed 6 bases at V and 4 bases at J, with 13 bases between. CDR1 is LGHDT and CDR2 is YNNKEL in the germline V gene (reference sequence). The CDR3 here is CASSLRGRYEQYF. DNA of the CDR3: TGTGCCAGCAGTCTAAGGGGGAGATACGAGCAGTACTTC.

V gene TRBV7-2 combines with J gene TRBJ1-5; D might be TRBD1 (6 bases). Deletions cut 3 bases from V and 0 bases from J, with 9 bases between. This CDR3 contains 15 residues. The germline V gene has CDR1 SGHTA and CDR2 FQGNSA. The CDR3 loop reads CASSFGQNSNQPQHF. CDR3 nucleotides: TGTGCCAGCAGCTTCGGACAGAATAGCAATCAGCCCCAGCATTTT.

This rearrangement joins TRBV6-5 to TRBJ2-4; D is unclear. The CDR3 spans 15 residues. V was shortened by 0 bases and J by 0 bases, with 6 bases between the two germline ends. Per germline, CDR1 MNHEY and CDR2 SVGAGI. The CDR3 DNA sequence: TGTGCCAGCAGTTACTCGAGCCTAGCCAAAAACATTCAGTACTTC. Its translation is CASSYSSLAKNIQYF.

V is TRBV29-1 and J is TRBJ2-5; D not resolved. V was trimmed by 4 bases and J by 10 bases, leaving 10 bases between them. This CDR3 is built from 10 residues. Per the germline V gene, CDR1 is SQVTM and CDR2 is ANQGSEA. The CDR3 DNA reads TGCAGCGTTGGCCCAGAGGACCAGTACTTC. It specifies CSVGPEDQYF.

The chain employs TRBV7-9 and TRBJ2-1; D possibly corresponds to TRBD1 (6 bases). Trimming left V 5 bases short and J 7 bases short, with 18 bases between. The CDR3 contains 15 residues. Germline assignment: CDR1 SEHNR and CDR2 FQNEAQ (reference sequence). The CDR3 spells CASSLRQGIRNEQFF. The DNA for the CDR3 is TGTGCCAGCAGCCTCCGCCAGGGGATTAGAAATGAGCAGTTCTTC.

The V gene is TRBV15, the J gene TRBJ1-5; D possibly corresponds to TRBD1 (5 bases). The CDR3 is 14 residues long. V gave up 0 bases and J gave up 6 bases, with 9 bases separating them. Germline-derived CDR1 and CDR2 are LNHNV and YYDKDF (reference sequence). The CDR3 spells CATSRDRGVQPQHF. CDR3 coding DNA: TGTGCCACCAGCAGAGATCGGGGGGTTCAGCCCCAGCATTTT.

The chain joins TRBV7-9 to TRBJ1-1; no clear D gene. The CDR3 has 13 residues. The germline V gene encodes CDR1 SEHNR and CDR2 FQNEAQ (reference sequence). V lost 5 bases and J lost 6, with 13 bases in between. DNA of the CDR3: TGTGCCAGCAGCGGTGACTGGCACGCTGAAGCTTTCTTT. It codes for CASSGDWHAEAFF.

V and J are TRBV5-1 and TRBJ1-2, with TRBD1 as a possible D gene (6 bases). V was clipped by 1 base and J by 3 bases, with 10 bases between them. The CDR3 is 14 amino acids. The germline gives CDR1 SGHRS, CDR2 YFSETQ. The CDR3 DNA is TGCGCCAGCAGCTTGAACAGGGATCACTATGGCTACACCTTC. Its translation is CASSLNRDHYGYTF.

The V call is TRBV29-1, the J call TRBJ1-4, with a possible D match to TRBD1 (5 bases). The CDR3 loop spans 13 amino acids. Germline V gene sequence: CDR1 SQVTM, CDR2 ANQGSEA. The V end lost 5 bases, the J end lost 2 bases, and 9 bases lay between the germline ends. CDR3 residues: CSVSRGTNEKLFF. CDR3 bases: TGCAGCGTTAGTCGGGGGACTAATGAAAAACTGTTTTTT.

The V and J genes are TRBV4-1 and TRBJ1-2; 9 positions match TRBD1. The V gene end was trimmed by 4 bases and the J gene end by 3 bases; junction bases not matched to a gene: 15. Germline CDR1 is MGHRA and CDR2 is YSYEKL. The CDR3 spans 18 residues. This chain's CDR3 is CASSPGQGNGGSDYGYTF. The CDR3 DNA follows: TGCGCCAGCAGCCCGGGACAGGGAAACGGAGGGAGTGACTATGGCTACACCTTC.

The V and J genes are TRBV7-8 and TRBJ2-3; TRBD1 matches 8 bases. This CDR3 region has 16 residues. V was clipped by 5 bases and J by 0 bases; unmatched bases: 7. CDR1 is SGHVS, CDR2 FQNEAQ, per germline. This chain's CDR3 is CASSRRQGPSTDTQYF. Written as DNA, the CDR3 is TGTGCCAGCAGCCGGAGACAGGGGCCTAGCACAGATACGCAGTATTTT.

This chain connects TRBV11-3 to TRBJ2-3, with TRBD2 as a possible D gene (6 bases). V lost 5 bases, J lost 7 bases, and 19 bases lay in between. Germline-derived CDR1 and CDR2 are SGHNT and YENEEA. The CDR3 extends over 15 amino acids. The CDR3, as DNA: TGTGCCAGCAGCCCCGGCTCCGGGGGATTGAATACGCAGTATTTT. Translating it yields CASSPGSGGLNTQYF. Looking up the rest from reference TRBV11-3 and TRBJ2-3 gives the full variable domain: EAGVVQSPRYKIIEKKQPVAFWCNPISGHNTLYWYLQNLGQGPELLIRYENEEAVDDSQLPKDRFSAERLKGVDSTLKIQPAELGDSAVYLCASSPGSGGLNTQYFGPGTRLTVL.

The V gene is TRBV9, the J gene TRBJ2-6; the D gene is possibly TRBD2 (5 bases). Per germline, CDR1 SGDLS and CDR2 YYNGEE. CDR3 length: 13 amino acids. V was cut by 6 bases and J by 2 bases, with 6 bases left in between. The CDR3 sequence is CASKGAGANVLTF. The DNA of the CDR3 is TGTGCCAGCAAGGGAGCTGGGGCCAACGTCCTGACTTTC.

The chain carries TRBV6-7 and TRBJ2-1; 7 nucleotides line up with TRBD2. TRBV6-7 is recorded as an ORF, its role being uncertain. With V trimmed by 4 bases and J by 7 bases, 7 bases remained unmatched. The CDR3 length is 14 residues. CDR3 in amino acids: CASSCGLGGNEQFF. CDR3 in DNA: TGTGCCAGCAGTTGTGGACTAGGCGGGAATGAGCAGTTCTTC.

This clone was seen only once. The chain employs TRBV28 and TRBJ1-4; D is uncertain. This CDR3 spans 13 amino acids. Trimming removed 3 bases from V and 8 bases from J, with 10 bases in between. Germline loops: CDR1 MDHEN, CDR2 SYDVKM. The CDR3 here is CASSFYGWEKLFF. The CDR3 DNA is TGTGCCAGCAGTTTTTACGGGTGGGAAAAACTGTTTTTT.